This entry features one T cell receptor beta chain sequence. Its antigen is currently unknown. The data are from a study of CD8 T cells in ankylosing spondylitis. Findings of the study overall: There were earlier reports of some motif variants in reactive arthritis synovial fluid and blood. Characteristic, it appeared, of ankylosing spondylitis blood was a TCR beta motif of roughly eight highly homologous variants.

The CDR3 is 16 amino acids. The germline V and J ends were trimmed by 2 bases and 0 bases, with 11 bases remaining between them. Germline lookup yields CDR1 SNHLY and CDR2 FYNNEI. Quantitative 5'-RACE with molecular barcodes produced the TCR beta libraries. TCRdb called the 5' RACE reads again in MiXCR, with one record for every CDR3 protein. Of hundreds of thousands of distinct CDR3 sequences listed, roughly 12% were seen once; the top ten hold 0.45% to 0.6%. The chain is built from TRBV2 and TRBJ1-3; D is ambiguous. The material sequenced was blood, either unsorted or a sorted T cell fraction (not recorded which). This receptor was obtained from a male donor with ankylosing spondylitis. CDR3 in DNA: TGTGCCAGCAGTGAAAATCAATTCGGCTCTGGAAACACCATATATTTT. This translates into CASSENQFGSGNTIYF.